This TCR beta chain was recovered during a study of blood T cell repertoires in COVID-19 (dated by TCRdb to 2018 to 2021). General notes on the study: Samples from collaborators originated in the United States, Italy and Spain and spanned both the acute and convalescent phases of COVID-19. Samples came from the ongoing ImmuneRACE study (first 160 participants) plus 1,254 subjects from 6 global collaborators. The repertoires were released in a freely available public database meant as a resource for research on the immune response to SARS-CoV-2. Subjects who had been exposed to COVID-19, were actively infected with it, or had recovered from it provided the deeply sampled blood TCRbeta repertoires that made up the dataset. The prospective study material was composed of cDNA or gDNA derived from T cells, B-cell-depleted T cells, or PBMCs. A de-identified subject ID, COVID-19 status, age in years and sex were almost always included in the sample metadata. Where available, HLA class I and class II types were obtained from metadata supplied by the sample provider rather than from assay-based typing.

With respect to this clone: The antigen it binds to is not known. No much larger clonotype is one base removed from it; base qualities were not supplied.

Another Seattle source contributed samples from volunteer blood donors who had recovered from COVID-19. Each collaborating institution followed its own protocols to collect whole blood in K2EDTA tubes. Collaborator samples were shipped for TCRbeta analysis as frozen whole blood, isolated PBMCs, or DNA extracted from either sample type. Results the study describes overall, beyond this receptor: Clinical and demographic metadata were provided uncurated, with the amount varying by source and participant.

The germline V gene encodes CDR1 MGHDK and CDR2 SYGVNS. V has 5 bases trimmed and J has 8 bases trimmed; junction bases matching no gene number 7. The cysteine opens and the phenylalanine closes a CDR3 of 14 amino acids. Just the 42-base CDR3 DNA is kept, in frame starting at base 1. TCRbeta CDR3 regions were amplified from genomic DNA using the immunoSEQ Assay, a bias-controlled multiplex PCR. The paper's data handling went like this. The number of nucleated cells in each sample was estimated from the amplification of reference gene primers within the assay. To quantify the absolute abundance of each unique TCRbeta CDR3 rearrangement, sequence reads were collapsed and filtered. For each sample, productive Simpson clonality was calculated by taking the square root of Simpson's diversity index across productive rearrangements. TCRdb stores this immuneACCESS table with in-frame sequences only. Part of the clones is absent; in the studies checked, under half of the shortfall reflects unresolved V genes, and no reason is known for the rest. V, J and clone size were drawn from that table, and D and trimming were deduced from the DNA. This sample holds about 200,000 clones; more than 75% were observed only once. 5.5% to 8% of the sample is taken by the ten largest.

The receptor comes from a man aged 55 to 70 who had recovered from COVID-19. Recombination connected TRBV25-1 to TRBJ1-4; the junction holds 8 bases that match TRBD1. The sample consisted of peripheral blood. The nucleotides read TGTGCCAGCAGTCGAACAGGGGGACGAGAAAAACTGTTTTTT. It codes for CASSRTGGREKLFF.